This T cell receptor beta chain was sequenced in a study of Tregs in tolerant kidney transplant recipients. A note on this clone: Its antigen remains unidentified.

The V and J ends lost 0 bases and 2 bases, in that order; junction bases with no gene match: 4. Germline CDR1 reads SGHRS; CDR2 reads YFSETQ. The CDR3 has 15 amino acids. Findings and caveats of the study: Validation in larger populations is needed because few patients were studied.

TCRdb's table, derived via immunoSEQ multiplex PCR, lists solely in-frame clones and lacks some. The data show 60,000 or so clones, approximately 85% seen once. The receptor was derived from a human donor who received a combined kidney and bone marrow transplant. The sequencing used Tregs from blood, collected before the transplant. This chain joins TRBV5-1 and TRBJ2-5; 7 positions agree with TRBD2. The CDR3 reads CASSLGRGTQETQYF. The CDR3, as DNA: TGCGCCAGCAGCTTGGGGCGGGGGACGCAAGAGACCCAGTACTTC.